This TCR beta chain derives from a study of T cells in Graves' hyperthyroidism and ophthalmopathy. The V segment lost 6 bases and the J segment 2 bases; nucleotides outside the gene matches: 12. Germline V gene data show CDR1 as MNHNS and CDR2 as SASEGT. The CDR3 is 16 amino acids. From RNA transcripts, TCR beta CDR3 regions were amplified. Carried out on the TCR CDR3, a first-round RT-PCR used the HTBI primer set. In TCRdb, the multiplex PCR reads were re-called with MiXCR into one record per CDR3 protein. The sample shows about 210,000 distinct CDR3 sequences, about a sixth of them seen only once. Participants, patients aged 18 to 65, had newly diagnosed hyperthyroidism with a duration under 2 months. Any patient presenting with uncontrolled infection, other autoimmune disease, pregnancy or lactation was left out. This clonotype was seen a few times. What it recognizes is unknown. Whole-study findings and limits: Using 13 V-J features, a model discriminated ophthalmopathy from stable hyperthyroidism.

Sequenced: blood. The chain couples TRBV6-1 to TRBJ1-2; 7 bases line up with TRBD1. The sequence was collected from a man between 35 and 55 years old with Graves' hyperthyroidism. The CDR3 here is CASSPGTAQPNYGYTF. The CDR3 DNA follows: TGTGCCAGCAGCCCCGGGACAGCACAACCCAACTATGGCTACACCTTC.